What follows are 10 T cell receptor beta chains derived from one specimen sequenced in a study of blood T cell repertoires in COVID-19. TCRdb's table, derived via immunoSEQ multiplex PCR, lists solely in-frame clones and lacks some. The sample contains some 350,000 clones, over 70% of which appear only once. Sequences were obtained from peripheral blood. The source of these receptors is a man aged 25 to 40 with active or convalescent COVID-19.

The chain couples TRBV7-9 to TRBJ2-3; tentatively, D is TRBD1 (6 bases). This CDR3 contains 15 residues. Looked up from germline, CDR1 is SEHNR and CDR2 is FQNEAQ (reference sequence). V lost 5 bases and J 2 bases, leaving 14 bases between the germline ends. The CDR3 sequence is CASSRRGPSTDTQYF. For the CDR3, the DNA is TGTGCCAGCAGCCGCAGGGGCCCCTCCACAGATACGCAGTATTTT.

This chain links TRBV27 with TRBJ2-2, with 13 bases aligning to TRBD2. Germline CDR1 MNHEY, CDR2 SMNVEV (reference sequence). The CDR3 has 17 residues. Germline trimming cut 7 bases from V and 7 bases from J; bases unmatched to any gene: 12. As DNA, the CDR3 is TGTGCCAGCACGTGGGGGACTAGCGGGAATTTCATCGGGGAGCTGTTTTTT. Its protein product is CASTWGTSGNFIGELFF.

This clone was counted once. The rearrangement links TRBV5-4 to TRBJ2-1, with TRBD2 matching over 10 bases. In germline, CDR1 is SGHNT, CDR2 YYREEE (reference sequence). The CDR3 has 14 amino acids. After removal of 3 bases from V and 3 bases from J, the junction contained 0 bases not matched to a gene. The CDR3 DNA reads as TGTGCCAGCAGCTCTAGCGGGAGCTACAATGAGCAGTTCTTC. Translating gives CASSSSGSYNEQFF.

This chain's CDR3 is CASSRQGSHHYTF. DNA for the CDR3: TGTGCCAGTAGTAGGCAGGGCTCACATCACTACACCTTC. The chain couples TRBV19 to TRBJ1-2; D may be TRBD1 (5 bases). The CDR3 covers 13 residues. V lost 4 bases, J lost 10 bases, and 16 bases lay in between. CDR1 and CDR2 from the germline V gene are LNHDA and SQIVND (reference sequence).

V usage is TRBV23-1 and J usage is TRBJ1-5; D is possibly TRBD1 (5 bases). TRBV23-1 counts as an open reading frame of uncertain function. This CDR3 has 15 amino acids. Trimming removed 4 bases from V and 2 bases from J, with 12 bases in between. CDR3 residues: CASSRGDVGNQPQHF. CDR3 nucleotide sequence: TGCGCCAGCAGTCGGGGGGATGTGGGCAATCAGCCCCAGCATTTT.

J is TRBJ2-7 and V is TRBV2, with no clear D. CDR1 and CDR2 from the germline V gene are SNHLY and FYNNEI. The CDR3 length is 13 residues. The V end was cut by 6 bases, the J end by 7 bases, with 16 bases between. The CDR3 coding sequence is TGTGCCAGCAGGGGCAGAACCTCTCTTGAGCAGTACTTC. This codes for CASRGRTSLEQYF.

CDR3 protein: CASTTRQHNSPLHF. The CDR3 DNA reads TGTGCCAGTACCACCCGACAGCATAATTCACCCCTCCACTTT. The chain uses TRBV19 and TRBJ1-6, with TRBD1 as a possible D gene (5 bases). From germline, CDR1 is LNHDA and CDR2 SQIVND (reference sequence). Trimming took off 7 bases at V and 5 bases at J, with 12 bases between the two ends. CDR3 length: 14 residues. The full variable domain, in which reference TRBV19 and TRBJ1-6 provide the parts outside the CDR3, is DGGITQSPKYLFRKEGQNVTLSCEQNLNHDAMYWYRQDPGQGLRLIYYSQIVNDFQKGDIAEGYSVSREKKESFPLTVTSAQKNPTAFYLCASTTRQHNSPLHFGNGTRLTVT.

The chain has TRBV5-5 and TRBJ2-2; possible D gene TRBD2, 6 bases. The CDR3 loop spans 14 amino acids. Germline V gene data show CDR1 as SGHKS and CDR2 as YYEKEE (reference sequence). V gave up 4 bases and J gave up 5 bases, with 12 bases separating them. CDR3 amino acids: CASSLASGTGELFF. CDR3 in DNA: TGTGCCAGCAGCCTGGCAAGCGGGACCGGGGAGCTGTTTTTT.

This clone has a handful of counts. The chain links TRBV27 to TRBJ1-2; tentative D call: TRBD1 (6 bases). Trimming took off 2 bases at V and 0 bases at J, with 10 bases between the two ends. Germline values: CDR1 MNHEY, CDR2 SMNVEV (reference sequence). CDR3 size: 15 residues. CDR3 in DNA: TGTGCCAGCAGTTTAGCCTGGACAGCTAACTATGGCTACACCTTC. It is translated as CASSLAWTANYGYTF.

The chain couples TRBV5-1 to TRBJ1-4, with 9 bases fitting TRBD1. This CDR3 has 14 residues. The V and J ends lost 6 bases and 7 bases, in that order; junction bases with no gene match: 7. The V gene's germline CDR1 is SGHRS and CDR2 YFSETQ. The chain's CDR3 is CASKGQGGTEKLFF. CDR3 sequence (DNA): TGCGCCAGCAAGGGACAGGGTGGTACTGAAAAACTGTTTTTT. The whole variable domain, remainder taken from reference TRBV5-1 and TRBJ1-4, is KAGVTQTPRYLIKTRGQQVTLSCSPISGHRSVSWYQQTPGQGLQFLFEYFSETQRNKGNFPGRFSGRQFSNSRSEMNVSTLELGDSALYLCASKGQGGTEKLFFGSGTQLSVL.